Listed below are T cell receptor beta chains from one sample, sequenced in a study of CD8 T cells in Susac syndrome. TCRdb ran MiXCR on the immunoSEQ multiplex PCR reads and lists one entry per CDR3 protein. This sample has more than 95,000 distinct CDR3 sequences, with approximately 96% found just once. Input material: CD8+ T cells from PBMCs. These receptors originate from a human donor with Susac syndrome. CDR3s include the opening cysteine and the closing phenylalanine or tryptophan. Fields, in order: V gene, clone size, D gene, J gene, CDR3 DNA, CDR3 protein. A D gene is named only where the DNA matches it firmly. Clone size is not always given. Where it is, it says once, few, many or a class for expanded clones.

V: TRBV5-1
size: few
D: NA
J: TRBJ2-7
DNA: TGCGCCAGCAGCTTGGCGGGGGGCGGCTACGAGCAGTACTTC
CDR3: CASSLAGGGYEQYF

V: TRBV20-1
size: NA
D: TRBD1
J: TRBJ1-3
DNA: TGCAGTGCTAGACACCACTCCGGGACAGGGCCCTCTGGAAACACCATATATTTT
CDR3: CSARHHSGTGPSGNTIYF

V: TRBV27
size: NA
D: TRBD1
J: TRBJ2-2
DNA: TGTGCCAGCAGTCCGACAGGGGGCGCTGCCGGGGAGCTGTTTTTT
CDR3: CASSPTGGAAGELFF

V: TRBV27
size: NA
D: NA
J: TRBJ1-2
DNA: TGTGCCAGCAGTCAAAGCGGGTGGGATGGCTACACCTTC
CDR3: CASSQSGWDGYTF

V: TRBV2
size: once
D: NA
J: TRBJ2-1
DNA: TGTGCCAGCAGTCCCACCATCTACAATGAGCAGTTCTTC
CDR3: CASSPTIYNEQFF

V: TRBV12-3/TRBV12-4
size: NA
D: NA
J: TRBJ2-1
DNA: TGTGCCAGCAGGGATGAAGGAAATGAGCAGTTCTTC
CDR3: CASRDEGNEQFF

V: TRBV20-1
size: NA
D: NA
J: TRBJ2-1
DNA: TGCAGTGCTAGAGATCTCGGACACAACGAGCAGTTCTTC
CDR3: CSARDLGHNEQFF

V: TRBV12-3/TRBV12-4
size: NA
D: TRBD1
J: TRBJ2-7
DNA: TGTGCCAGCAGAGCCGGGACAGGGGGCTTCTACGAGCAGTACTTC
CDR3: CASRAGTGGFYEQYF

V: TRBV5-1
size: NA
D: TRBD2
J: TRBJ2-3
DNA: TGCGCCAGCAGCTTGACACCGGGACTAGCGCCAGATACGCAGTATTTT
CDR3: CASSLTPGLAPDTQYF

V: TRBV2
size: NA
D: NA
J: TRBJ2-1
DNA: TGTGCCAGCAGTGATTTGGGCAATGAGCAGTTCTTC
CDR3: CASSDLGNEQFF

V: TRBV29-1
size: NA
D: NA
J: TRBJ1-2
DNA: TGCAGCGTTGAGGGTTACAGGGACTATGGCTACACCTTC
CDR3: CSVEGYRDYGYTF

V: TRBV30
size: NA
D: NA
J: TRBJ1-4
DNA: TGTGCCTGGAGTGGCGGGGCCCTTGGGGAAAAACTGTTTTTT
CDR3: CAWSGGALGEKLFF

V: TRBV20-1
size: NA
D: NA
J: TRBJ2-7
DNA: TGCAGTGCTAGGGGTCGACGGGGGAGAAGCTCCTACGAGCAGTACTTC
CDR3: CSARGRRGRSSYEQYF

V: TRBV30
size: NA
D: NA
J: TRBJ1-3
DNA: TGTGCCTGGACCGGACCGGGGGAGATAGGAAACACCATATATTTT
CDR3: CAWTGPGEIGNTIYF

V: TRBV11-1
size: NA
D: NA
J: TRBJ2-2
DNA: TGTGCCAGCAGCTTGGGGTTCCGGGAGCTGTTTTTT
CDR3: CASSLGFRELFF

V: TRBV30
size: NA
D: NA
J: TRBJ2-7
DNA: TGTGCCTGGAGTCATACCTACGAGCAGTACTTC
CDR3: CAWSHTYEQYF

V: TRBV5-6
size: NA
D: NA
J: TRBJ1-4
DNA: TGTGCCAGCAGTCCAAGCTACAGGGAGGTGTATGAAAAACTGTTTTTT
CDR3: CASSPSYREVYEKLFF

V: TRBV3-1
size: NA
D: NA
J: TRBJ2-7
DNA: TGTGCCAGCAGCCAAGGGGCTAGAGTCTACGAGCAGTACTTC
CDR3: CASSQGARVYEQYF

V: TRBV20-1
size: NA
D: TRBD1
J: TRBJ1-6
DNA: TGCAGTGCTCGTCCCGGGACAGACGTATCACCCCTCCACTTT
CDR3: CSARPGTDVSPLHF

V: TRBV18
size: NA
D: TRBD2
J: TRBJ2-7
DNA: TGTGCCAGCTCACCGGATCTAGCGGGAGGGCCGATTTACGAGCAGTACTTC
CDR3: CASSPDLAGGPIYEQYF

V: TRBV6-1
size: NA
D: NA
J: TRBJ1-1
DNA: TGTGCCAGCAGGACAAGAGGGGGAACTGAAGCTTTCTTT
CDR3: CASRTRGGTEAFF

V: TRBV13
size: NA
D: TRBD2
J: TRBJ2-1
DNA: TGTGCCAGCGGCGCTAGCGGGAACTCCTACAATGAGCAGTTCTTC
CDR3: CASGASGNSYNEQFF

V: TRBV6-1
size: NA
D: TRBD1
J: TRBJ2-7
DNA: TGTGCCAGCAGCCAGGACAGGTGGTCAATCGAGCAGTACTTC
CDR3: CASSQDRWSIEQYF

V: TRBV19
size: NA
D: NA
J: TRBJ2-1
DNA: TGTGCCAGTAGTATTGGCCATTTGGGGAATGAGCAGTTCTTC
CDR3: CASSIGHLGNEQFF

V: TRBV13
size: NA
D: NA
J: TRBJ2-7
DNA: TGTGCCAGCAGCACGTCTCCGCAGGGGGGACATTCCTACGAGCAGTACTTC
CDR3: CASSTSPQGGHSYEQYF

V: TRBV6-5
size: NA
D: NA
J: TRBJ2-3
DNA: TGTGCCAGCAGTTACGGGCGCACAGATACGCAGTATTTT
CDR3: CASSYGRTDTQYF

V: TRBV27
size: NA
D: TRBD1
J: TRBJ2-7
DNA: TGTGCCAGCAGTGCGGGACAGGGCCTAGAGCAGTACTTC
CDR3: CASSAGQGLEQYF

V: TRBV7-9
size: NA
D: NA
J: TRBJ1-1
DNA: TGTGCCAGCAGCTTAGTAGGAGGGAGGCCTGAAGCTTTCTTT
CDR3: CASSLVGGRPEAFF

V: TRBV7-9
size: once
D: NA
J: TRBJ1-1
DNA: TGTGCCAGCAGCTTATCTACCGGTTCATCAGGCACTGAAGCTTTCTTT
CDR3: CASSLSTGSSGTEAFF

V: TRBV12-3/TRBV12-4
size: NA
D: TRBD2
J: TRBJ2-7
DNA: TGTGCCAGCAGCTGGACTAGCGGGGGGCCCTACGAGCAGTACTTC
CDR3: CASSWTSGGPYEQYF

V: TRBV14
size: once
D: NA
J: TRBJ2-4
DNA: TGTGCCAGCAGCCAAGTTGTGAACATTCAGTACTTC
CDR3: CASSQVVNIQYF

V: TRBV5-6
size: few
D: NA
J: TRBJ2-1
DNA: TGTGCCAGCAGCTTGGACACGTACAATGAGCAGTTCTTC
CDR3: CASSLDTYNEQFF